The TCR beta chain under discussion was sequenced for a study of Ad26.COV2.S vaccination and SARS-CoV-2 variants. Study background: Donor was assigned to the Ad26.COV2.S arm of trial COV1001.

The length of the CDR3 is 14 residues. Per the germline V gene, CDR1 is GTSNPN and CDR2 is SVGIG (reference sequence). Trimming cost V 2 bases and J 0 bases, with 10 bases left between them. Generated by immunoSEQ multiplex PCR, the TCRdb table keeps only in-frame clones and is missing some. The repertoire holds some 640,000 clones, with approximately 88% as singletons. Treatment described: about 20 received Ad26.COV2.S at low or high dose, single or two shots; 5 received placebo; per-sample allocation not given. Day 63 after the first injection of vaccine or placebo was the sampling time. This clone was observed a few times.

This clonotype was obtained from a person aged 18 to 65 who received the Ad26.COV2.S COVID-19 vaccine or a placebo. Sequenced here: peripheral blood, sampled in a trial of Ad26.COV2.S vaccine versus placebo. The chain couples TRBV30 to TRBJ1-2; D not certain. Here the CDR3 DNA reads TGTGCCTGGAGTCGAGAGACTGCTAACTATGGCTACACCTTC. Translating gives CAWSRETANYGYTF.